This is a list of T cell receptor beta chains from one sample in a study of metastatic and nonmetastatic thyroid tumors. TCRdb re-clonotyped the PCR reads via MiXCR. Of about 15,000 clones in the sample, less than 4% were seen once. Source material: tumor tissue. The receptor source for this set is a female donor with papillary thyroid cancer or a benign thyroid nodule (not recorded which). Some clones in this sample may be carry-over from other donors' samples. The CDR3 runs from the conserved cysteine through the conserved F or W. The D gene is left open where the match is weak. The listing skips clone size in some rows; elsewhere it reads once, few, many or a size class.

clone_size d_call j_call v_call cdr3_nt cdr3_aa
few TRBD1 TRBJ1-6 TRBV5-8 TGCGCCAGTAGTAGAACCGGTGGGACAGCCTCACCCCTCCACTTT CASSRTGGTASPLHF
many . TRBJ1-5 TRBV5-1 TGCGCCAGCAGCCCCGACGGCAATAGCAATCAGCCCCAGCATTTT CASSPDGNSNQPQHF
few TRBD1 TRBJ1-1 TRBV5-1 TGCGCCAGCACCTCAGGGACAGACACCATGAACACTGAAGCTTTCTTT CASTSGTDTMNTEAFF
few . TRBJ2-5 TRBV5-8 TGTGCCAGCAGCGTCGAGGAGACCCAGTACTTC CASSVEETQYF
. . TRBJ2-6 TRBV7-8 TGTGCCAGCAGCTTTACCGCATGGTCTGGGGCCAACGTCCTGACTTTC CASSFTAWSGANVLTF
few TRBD1 TRBJ2-2 TRBV7-8 TGTGCCAGCAGCTTCAGGGACAGGGGGAACACCGGGGAGCTGTTTTTT CASSFRDRGNTGELFF
many . TRBJ1-1 TRBV5-8 TGTGCCAGCAGACGGAACACTGAAGCTTTCTTT CASRRNTEAFF
few TRBD1 TRBJ2-1 TRBV6-2/TRBV6-3 TGTGCCAGCAGTAAGTTGGGCAGGGGGCTAAATGAGCAGTTCTTC CASSKLGRGLNEQFF
. . TRBJ2-5 TRBV4-1 TGCGCCAGCAGCCATGAGGGACTGCTCCAAGAGACCCAGTACTTC CASSHEGLLQETQYF
few TRBD2 TRBJ2-2 TRBV19 TGTGCCAGTAGTATGTCTCTAGCGGGAGGCACCGGGGAGCTGTTTTTT CASSMSLAGGTGELFF
medium-sized TRBD2 TRBJ2-3 TRBV7-8 TGTGCCAGCAGCACCGGACTAGCGGGACTTAAGGATACGCAGTATTTT CASSTGLAGLKDTQYF
few . TRBJ1-3 TRBV3-1 TGTGCCAGCAGCCACAACTCTGGAAACACCATATATTTT CASSHNSGNTIYF
. . TRBJ1-1 TRBV7-9 TGTGCCAGCAGCTTTGCACAGGACACTGAAGCTTTCTTT CASSFAQDTEAFF
. TRBD1 TRBJ2-2 TRBV5-1 TGCGCCAGCAGCCAGACAGGGTCCGGGGAGCTGTTTTTT CASSQTGSGELFF
. . TRBJ1-2 TRBV6-1 TGTGCCAGCAGCCCAGGGGAGGCTAACTATGGCTACACCTTC CASSPGEANYGYTF
medium-sized TRBD1 TRBJ2-5 TRBV7-9 TGTGCCAGCAGCCTCAGGGGGCTGGGTAAAGAGACCCAGTACTTC CASSLRGLGKETQYF
few TRBD2 TRBJ2-7 TRBV28 TGTGCCAGCTCCGGGACTAGCGGATCCCGCTTCTACGAGCAGTACTTC CASSGTSGSRFYEQYF
few . TRBJ2-1 TRBV7-6 TGTGCCAGCAGCTTTGACTGGGGCAATGAGCAGTTCTTC CASSFDWGNEQFF